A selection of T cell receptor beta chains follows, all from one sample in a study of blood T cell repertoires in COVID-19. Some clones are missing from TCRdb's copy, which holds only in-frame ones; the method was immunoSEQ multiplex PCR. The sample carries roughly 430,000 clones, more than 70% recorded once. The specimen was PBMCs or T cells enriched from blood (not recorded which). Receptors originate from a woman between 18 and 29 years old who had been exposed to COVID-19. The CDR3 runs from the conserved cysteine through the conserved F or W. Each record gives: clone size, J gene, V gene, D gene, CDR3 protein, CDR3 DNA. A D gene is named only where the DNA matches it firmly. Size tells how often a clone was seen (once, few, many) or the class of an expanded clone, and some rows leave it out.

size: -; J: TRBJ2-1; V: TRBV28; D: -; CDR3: CATHVRLRGNNEQFF; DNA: TGTGCCACCCATGTGCGGTTGCGGGGTAACAATGAGCAGTTCTTC
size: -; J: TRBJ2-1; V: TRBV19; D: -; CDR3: CASSHQGSYNEQFF; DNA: TGTGCCAGTAGCCACCAGGGTAGTTACAATGAGCAGTTCTTC
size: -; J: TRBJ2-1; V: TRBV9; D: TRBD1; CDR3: CASSIGDRVYNEQFF; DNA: TGTGCCAGCAGCATCGGTGACAGGGTCTACAATGAGCAGTTCTTC
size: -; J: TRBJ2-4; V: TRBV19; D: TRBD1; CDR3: CASSSMTGTELAKNIQYF; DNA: TGTGCCAGTAGTAGTATGACCGGGACAGAGCTAGCCAAAAACATTCAGTACTTC
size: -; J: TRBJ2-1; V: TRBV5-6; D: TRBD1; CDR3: CASSQPSGTVHHNEQFF; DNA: TGTGCCAGCAGCCAACCTTCCGGGACAGTTCATCACAATGAGCAGTTCTTC
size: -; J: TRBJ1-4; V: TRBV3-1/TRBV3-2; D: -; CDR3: CASSHIAGAGPNEKLFF; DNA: TGTGCCAGCAGCCATATTGCTGGGGCGGGACCTAATGAAAAACTGTTTTTT
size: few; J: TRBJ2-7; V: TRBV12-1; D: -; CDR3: CASSFAQTSGGPTYEQYF; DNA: TGTGCCAGCAGCTTTGCGCAGACTAGCGGGGGGCCCACCTACGAGCAGTACTTC
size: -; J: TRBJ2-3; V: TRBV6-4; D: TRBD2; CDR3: CASSTGTSADTQYF; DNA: TGTGCCAGCAGCACCGGGACTAGCGCAGATACGCAGTATTTT
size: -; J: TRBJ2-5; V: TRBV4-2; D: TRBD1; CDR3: CASSQLQGDQETQYF; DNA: TGTGCCAGCAGCCAACTACAGGGGGACCAAGAGACCCAGTACTTC
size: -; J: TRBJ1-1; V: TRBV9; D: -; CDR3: CASSVEGGGLFYTEAFF; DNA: TGTGCCAGCAGCGTAGAGGGCGGAGGTCTTTTTTACACTGAAGCTTTCTTT
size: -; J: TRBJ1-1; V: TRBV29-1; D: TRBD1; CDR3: CSVMTGGVTEAFF; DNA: TGCAGCGTAATGACAGGGGGTGTCACTGAAGCTTTCTTT
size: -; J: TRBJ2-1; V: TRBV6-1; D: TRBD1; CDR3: CASSEDRGLKPLFF; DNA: TGTGCCAGCAGTGAGGACAGGGGGCTCAAGCCCCTGTTCTTC
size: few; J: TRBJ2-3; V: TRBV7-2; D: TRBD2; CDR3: CASSFTSGGARDTQYF; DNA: TGTGCCAGCAGCTTTACTAGCGGGGGGGCTAGAGATACGCAGTATTTT
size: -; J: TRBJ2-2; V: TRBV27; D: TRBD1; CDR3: CASKGQGNTGELFF; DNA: TGTGCCAGCAAGGGACAGGGGAACACCGGGGAGCTGTTTTTT
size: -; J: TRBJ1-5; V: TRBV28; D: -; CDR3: CASSLSPSNQPQHF; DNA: TGTGCCAGCAGTTTGAGCCCGAGCAATCAGCCCCAGCATTTT
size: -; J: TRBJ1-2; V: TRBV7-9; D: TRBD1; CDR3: CASSLPKDRGLNGYTF; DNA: TGTGCCAGCAGCTTACCTAAGGACAGGGGGCTAAATGGCTACACCTTC
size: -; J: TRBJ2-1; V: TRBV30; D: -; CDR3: CAWSPGLGNEQFF; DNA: TGTGCCTGGAGTCCGGGGTTGGGTAATGAGCAGTTCTTC
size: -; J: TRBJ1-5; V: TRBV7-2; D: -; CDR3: CASSFGTPANSNQPQHF; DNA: TGTGCCAGCAGCTTCGGGACACCGGCAAATAGCAATCAGCCCCAGCATTTT
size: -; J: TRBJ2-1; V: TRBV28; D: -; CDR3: CASSPPYWGYEQFF; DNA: TGTGCCAGCAGCCCTCCCTACTGGGGCTATGAGCAGTTCTTC
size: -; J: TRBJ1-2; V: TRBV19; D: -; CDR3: CASSINAAGVGGYTF; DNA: TGTGCCAGTAGTATAAACGCCGCAGGGGTGGGCGGCTACACCTTC
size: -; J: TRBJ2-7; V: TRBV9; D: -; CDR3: CASSSNNNPYEQYF; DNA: TGTGCCAGCAGTTCAAACAACAACCCCTACGAGCAGTACTTC
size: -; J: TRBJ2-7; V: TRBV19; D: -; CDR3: CATSGRAYEQYF; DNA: TGTGCCACCTCAGGCAGAGCCTACGAGCAGTACTTC
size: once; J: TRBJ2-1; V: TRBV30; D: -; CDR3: CAWSVVRANEQFF; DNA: TGTGCCTGGAGTGTGGTCAGGGCCAATGAGCAGTTCTTC
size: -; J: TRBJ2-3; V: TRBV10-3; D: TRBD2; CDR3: CAIRESGSGDTQYF; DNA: TGTGCCATCAGGGAGAGCGGGAGCGGAGATACGCAGTATTTT
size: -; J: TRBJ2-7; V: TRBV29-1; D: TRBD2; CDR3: CSTDGLGAGEQYF; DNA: TGCAGCACTGACGGACTAGGAGCGGGCGAGCAGTACTTC
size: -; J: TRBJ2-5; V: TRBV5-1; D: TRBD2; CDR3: CASSTTIAGRGETQYF; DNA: TGCGCCAGCAGCACCACCATAGCGGGAAGGGGTGAGACCCAGTACTTC